The 3 T cell receptor beta chains below all came from one sample that was sequenced in a study of T cell repertoires in cytomegalovirus infection. TCRdb redid the calling of the reads with MiXCR, one entry per CDR3 protein. The sample holds about 450,000 distinct CDR3 sequences, approximately 31% seen once. The sequencing input was PBMCs. The source of these receptors is a human donor in good health (CMV status not recorded). Some clones in this sample may be carry-over from other donors' samples.

This clonotype was observed many times. J is TRBJ1-2 and V is TRBV7-6; TRBD1 matches at 10 bases. J lost 4 bases, V lost 5 bases, and 10 bases had no gene match. The germline CDR1 and CDR2 sequences are SGHVS and FNYEAQ. The CDR3 extends over 16 amino acids. The CDR3 sequence: CASSPRTGGTLYGYTF. The CDR3 DNA follows: TGTGCCAGCAGCCCGAGGACAGGGGGTACCCTCTATGGCTACACCTTC.

Notes on this clonotype: A read error is possible here, since a much larger clone lies one base away. The chain employs TRBV7-6 and TRBJ2-7; the match to TRBD2 covers 12 bases. The germline V gene encodes CDR1 SGHVS and CDR2 FNYEAQ. The CDR3 contains 16 residues. CDR3 loop: CASSLEPSGGAYEHYF. The CDR3 nucleotides are TGTGCCAGCAGCTTAGAGCCTAGCGGGGGGGCGTACGAGCACTACTTC.

The J gene is TRBJ1-2, the V gene TRBV4-1, with D perhaps TRBD1 (5 bases). V shed 0 bases and J shed 2 bases, with 13 bases lying between them. This CDR3 has 16 amino acids. The germline CDR1 and CDR2 sequences are MGHRA and YSYEKL. The CDR3 spells CASSQEGTEKNYGYTF. CDR3 DNA sequence: TGCGCCAGCAGCCAAGAAGGGACGGAGAAAAACTATGGCTACACCTTC.